Shown below are 13 T cell receptor beta chains from a single sample sequenced in a study of cytomegalovirus exposure and HLA in healthy donors. Here immunoSEQ multiplex PCR was the method, and the copy in TCRdb shows in-frame clones only, minus some. The sample has a few hundred thousand clones, about 90% seen once. Sequenced sample: PBMCs. These receptors originate from a woman aged 25 to 39 in good health and CMV-seronegative.

The chain recombines TRBV27 with TRBJ2-7, with a weak D call TRBD2 (5 bases). The CDR3 loop spans 13 amino acids. The germline V gene encodes CDR1 MNHEY and CDR2 SMNVEV (reference sequence). Deletions cut 6 bases from V and 3 bases from J, with 12 bases between. In DNA, the CDR3 is TGTGCCAGCAGGGACTCCTTAGACTACGAGCAGTACTTC. It is translated as CASRDSLDYEQYF.

V and J are TRBV5-1 and TRBJ2-3, with D perhaps TRBD1 (5 bases). This CDR3 is built from 15 residues. V dropped 4 bases and J dropped 0 bases, with 12 bases sitting between them. Germline lookup yields CDR1 SGHRS and CDR2 YFSETQ. The CDR3 reads CASSEGQTSTDTQYF. CDR3 sequence (DNA): TGCGCCAGCAGCGAAGGACAAACAAGCACAGATACGCAGTATTTT. Filled out from reference TRBV5-1 and TRBJ2-3, the complete variable domain reads KAGVTQTPRYLIKTRGQQVTLSCSPISGHRSVSWYQQTPGQGLQFLFEYFSETQRNKGNFPGRFSGRQFSNSRSEMNVSTLELGDSALYLCASSEGQTSTDTQYFGPGTRLTVL.

The chain has TRBV18 and TRBJ1-4; no firm D call. CDR3 length equals 16 residues. V was clipped by 2 bases and J by 3 bases, with 13 bases between them. Germline V lookup: CDR1 KGHSH, CDR2 LQKENI. The CDR3 is CASSPRNSGPNEKLFF. The CDR3 DNA reads as TGTGCCAGCTCACCAAGGAACAGTGGACCTAATGAAAAACTGTTTTTT.

V is TRBV9 and J is TRBJ2-7, with a weak D call TRBD2 (6 bases). Germline V gene data show CDR1 as SGDLS and CDR2 as YYNGEE. This CDR3 is 14 amino acids long. V lost 3 bases, J lost 3 bases, and 13 bases lay in between. CDR3 in DNA: TGTGCCAGCAGCGCTACCGCCGGGGGCTACGAGCAGTACTTC. This gives the protein CASSATAGGYEQYF.

V is TRBV2 and J is TRBJ2-7, with D tentatively TRBD2 (6 bases). With 7 bases removed from V and 6 bases from J, the gap between germline ends came to 19 bases. CDR1 SNHLY and CDR2 FYNNEI come from the germline V gene. There are 14 residues in the CDR3. The CDR3 loop reads CASTPAPGVSEQYF. In DNA form, the CDR3 reads TGTGCCAGCACACCGGCCCCGGGGGTTAGCGAGCAGTACTTC. The full variable domain, rest sourced from reference TRBV2 and TRBJ2-7, is EPEVTQTPSHQVTQMGQEVILRCVPISNHLYFYWYRQILGQKVEFLVSFYNNEISEKSEIFDDQFSVERPDGSNFTLKIRSTKLEDSAMYFCASTPAPGVSEQYFGPGTRLTVT.

The V and J genes are TRBV30 and TRBJ2-1; D gene ambiguous. The germline gives CDR1 GTSNPN, CDR2 SVGIG (reference sequence). The V gene lost 2 bases and the J gene lost 8 bases, with 10 bases spanning the gap. The CDR3 loop spans 12 amino acids. The chain's CDR3 is CAWSRGLDEQFF. The CDR3 bases are TGTGCCTGGAGTCGTGGGTTGGATGAGCAGTTCTTC.

CDR3 region: CATSRDWGRGGQEQYF. CDR3 nucleotide sequence: TGTGCCACCAGCAGAGATTGGGGCCGAGGGGGGCAAGAGCAGTACTTC. This rearrangement joins TRBV15 to TRBJ2-5; the D gene could be TRBD1 or TRBD2 (6 bases each). Germline V gives CDR1 LNHNV, CDR2 YYDKDF (reference sequence). V lost 0 bases, J lost 11 bases, and 22 bases lay in between. This CDR3 contains 16 residues.

This clone was seen just once. The chain recombines TRBV13 with TRBJ2-2; D is perhaps TRBD2 (5 bases). Trimming cost V 0 bases and J 7 bases, with 12 bases left between them. CDR3 size: 15 residues. Germline values: CDR1 PRHDT, CDR2 FYEKMQ (reference sequence). As DNA, the CDR3 is TGTGCCAGCAGCTTAGGACTAGATGTGGGCGGGGAGCTGTTTTTT. Its protein is CASSLGLDVGGELFF.

V usage is TRBV7-9 and J usage is TRBJ2-1, with D perhaps given as TRBD1 or TRBD2 (7 bases each). V lost 8 bases and J 10 bases, leaving 27 bases between the germline ends. The germline V gene encodes CDR1 SEHNR and CDR2 FQNEAQ (reference sequence). CDR3 size: 16 residues. The CDR3 protein is CASQGGLGFTMEEQFF. In DNA form, the CDR3 reads TGTGCCAGCCAGGGGGGGCTGGGTTTCACAATGGAGGAGCAGTTCTTC.

This rearrangement joins TRBV28 to TRBJ2-4; D is possibly TRBD1 or TRBD2 (5 bases each). The CDR3 extends over 14 amino acids. Germline V gene lookup returns CDR1 MDHEN and CDR2 SYDVKM. The V gene lost 6 bases and the J gene lost 7 bases, with 16 bases spanning the gap. The DNA of the CDR3 is TGTGCCAGCAGCCCCAGGAGCGAGGGGAACATTCAGTACTTC. This encodes CASSPRSEGNIQYF.

This chain links TRBV7-9 with TRBJ2-7; 7 positions agree with TRBD2. V dropped 5 bases and J dropped 2; count of bases not matched to a gene: 6. There are 14 residues in the CDR3. Germline CDR1 and CDR2: SEHNR and FQNEAQ (reference sequence). The CDR3 protein is CASSPSGDPYEQYF. The CDR3 bases are TGTGCCAGCAGCCCAAGCGGGGACCCCTACGAGCAGTACTTC.

This sequence joins TRBV4-3 and TRBJ2-7, with a tentative D call TRBD1 (5 bases). Looked up from germline, CDR1 is LGHNA and CDR2 is YSLEER. V lost 6 bases to trimming and J lost 2 bases, with 17 bases between them. The CDR3 loop spans 15 amino acids. This CDR3 is CASSPKGSLTYEQYF. In nucleotides, the CDR3 is TGCGCCAGCAGTCCGAAGGGGTCTTTAACCTACGAGCAGTACTTC.

The chain joins TRBV5-1 to TRBJ2-7, with 7 bases that match TRBD1. The CDR3 is 14 residues long. From germline, CDR1 is SGHRS and CDR2 YFSETQ. The ends lost 4 bases at V and 4 bases at J; junction bases unmatched: 8. The CDR3 bases are TGCGCCAGCAGCATCGGACAGGCCGGGTACGAGCAGTACTTC. Protein sequence: CASSIGQAGYEQYF.